The clone carrying this T cell receptor beta chain was detected only once. In the naive CD8 group, cells lacked CD45RO and were positively selected for CCR7, so terminally differentiated effector memory CD45RA+ cells were left out. The entry originates in a study of shared clonotypes between healthy human individuals. Sequenced by immunoSEQ multiplex PCR; TCRdb stores in-frame clones only, minus some. Seen here are over 2 million clones, about 95% observed once, and the top ten hold 1.1%. This TCR was sampled from a man between 18 and 35 years old in good health. Sequenced material: naive CD8+ T cells sorted from blood.

The CDR3: CASIPEREGYTDTQYF. As DNA, the CDR3 is TGTGCCAGCATCCCTGAGCGGGAGGGATACACAGATACGCAGTATTTT. This rearrangement joins TRBV7-9 to TRBJ2-3; TRBD2 matches at 10 bases. The germline V gene has CDR1 SEHNR and CDR2 FQNEAQ (reference sequence). The CDR3 sequence is 16 residues long. With V trimmed by 7 bases and J by 2 bases, 9 bases remained unmatched.